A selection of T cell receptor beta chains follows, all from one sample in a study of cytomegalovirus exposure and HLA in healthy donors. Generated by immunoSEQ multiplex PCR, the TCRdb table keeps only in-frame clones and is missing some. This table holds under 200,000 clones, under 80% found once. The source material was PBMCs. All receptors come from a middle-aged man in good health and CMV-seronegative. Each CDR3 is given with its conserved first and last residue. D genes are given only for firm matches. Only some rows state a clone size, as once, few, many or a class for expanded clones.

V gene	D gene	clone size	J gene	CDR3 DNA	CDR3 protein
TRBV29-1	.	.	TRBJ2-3	TGCAGCGTTGGTTTTCAGAGCACAGATACGCAGTATTTT	CSVGFQSTDTQYF
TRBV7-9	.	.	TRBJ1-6	TGTGCCAGCAGCCTGACAGATAGGAATTCACCCCTCCACTTT	CASSLTDRNSPLHF
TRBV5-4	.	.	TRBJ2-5	TGTGCCAGCAGCTCCGTAGAAAAAGAGACCCAGTACTTC	CASSSVEKETQYF
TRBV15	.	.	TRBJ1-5	TGTGCCACCAGCAGATCGGGGGGTTCCGTTGGTCAGCCCCAGCATTTT	CATSRSGGSVGQPQHF
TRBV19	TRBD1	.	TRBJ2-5	TGTGCCAGTAGCCGGGACAGACAAGAGACCCAGTACTTC	CASSRDRQETQYF
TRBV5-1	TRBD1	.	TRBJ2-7	TGCGCCAGCAGCTTTAGGACAGGGTACGGCTACGAGCAGTACTTC	CASSFRTGYGYEQYF
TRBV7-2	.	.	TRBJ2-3	TGTGCCAGCAGAGCTAGCACAGATACGCAGTATTTT	CASRASTDTQYF
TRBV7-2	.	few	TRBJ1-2	TGTGCCAGCAGCTTAGAGTCAGCTAACTATGGCTACACCTTC	CASSLESANYGYTF
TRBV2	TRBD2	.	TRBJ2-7	TGTGCCAGCGGCGCCTTACTAGCGTACGAGCAGTACTTC	CASGALLAYEQYF
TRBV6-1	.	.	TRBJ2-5	TGTGCCAGCAGCCAAGGCCCAGGGGGGGAGACCCAGTACTTC	CASSQGPGGETQYF
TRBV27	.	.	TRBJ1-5	TGTGCCAGCAGTCCTAGACAGGACCATCAGCCCCAGCATTTT	CASSPRQDHQPQHF
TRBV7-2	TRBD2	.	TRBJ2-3	TGTGCCAGCAGCTTAGTTGCAAGCGGGGGAGCTAGCACAGATACGCAGTATTTT	CASSLVASGGASTDTQYF
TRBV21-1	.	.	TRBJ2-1	TGTGCCAGCAGCAAAGCATGCCGTACTAGGGCTCTCTACTCTTACAATGAGCAGTTCTTC	CASSKACRTRALYSYNEQFF
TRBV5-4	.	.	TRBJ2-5	TGTGCCAGCAGCGTGCCGGGGGATTGGGCGGAGACCCAGTACTTC	CASSVPGDWAETQYF
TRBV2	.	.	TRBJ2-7	TGTGCCAACACCGTGGACAGTGGGGCCGTCTACGAGCAGTACTTC	CANTVDSGAVYEQYF
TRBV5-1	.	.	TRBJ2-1	TGCGCCAGCAGCCCCCAAACAGCAAACAATGAGCAGTTCTTC	CASSPQTANNEQFF
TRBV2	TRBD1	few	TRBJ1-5	TGTGCCAGCAGGGGGACAGGGGGCCTCCAGCCCCAGCATTTT	CASRGTGGLQPQHF
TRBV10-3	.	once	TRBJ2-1	TGTGCCATCACCCGACAGGGACTCAATGAGCAGTTCTTC	CAITRQGLNEQFF
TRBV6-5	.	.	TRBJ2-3	TGTGCCAGCAGTTACAAGCGGCCTAGCACAGATACGCAGTATTTT	CASSYKRPSTDTQYF
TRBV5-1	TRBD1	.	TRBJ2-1	TGCGCCAGCAGCTTGGCAGGGGGTGACGGGGAGCAGTTCTTC	CASSLAGGDGEQFF
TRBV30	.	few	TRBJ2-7	TGTGCCTGGAGTGTACGGGGAGGGGGAGGTGGCGAGCAGTACTTC	CAWSVRGGGGGEQYF
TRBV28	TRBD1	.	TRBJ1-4	TGTGCCAGCACCCGGGACAGGGGTGGCGAAAAACTGTTTTTT	CASTRDRGGEKLFF
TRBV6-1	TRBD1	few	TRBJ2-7	TGTGCCAGCAGTACGGACAGGGGGCAGGACGAGCAGTACTTC	CASSTDRGQDEQYF
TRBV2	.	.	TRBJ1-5	TGTGCCAGCAGTGACGGTCGGGACAATCAGCCCCAGCATTTT	CASSDGRDNQPQHF
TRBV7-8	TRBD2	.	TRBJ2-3	TGTGCCAGCAGCTTAAGCGGGACTAGGAAAGGGGGAGATACGCAGTATTTT	CASSLSGTRKGGDTQYF
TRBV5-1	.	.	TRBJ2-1	TGCGCCAGCAGCCGGGGCACAGGGACGAATGAGCAGTTCTTC	CASSRGTGTNEQFF
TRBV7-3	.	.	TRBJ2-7	TGTGCCAGCAGCCCCCGGCCGGCGGGGTACTACGAGCAGTACTTC	CASSPRPAGYYEQYF
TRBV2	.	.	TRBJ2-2	TGTGCCAGCAGACCCCTGGCGAGGGACACCGGGGAGCTGTTTTTT	CASRPLARDTGELFF
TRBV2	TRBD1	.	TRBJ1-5	TGTGCCAGCAGCCTAGGACAGGGACCCCAGCATTTT	CASSLGQGPQHF
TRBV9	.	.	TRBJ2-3	TGTGCCAGCAGCGTCCAAGAGGGCATAAGGCAGTATTTT	CASSVQEGIRQYF
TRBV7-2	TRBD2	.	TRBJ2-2	TGTGCCAGCAGGGGGACTAGCGGGGACGGCGGGGAGCTGTTTTTT	CASRGTSGDGGELFF
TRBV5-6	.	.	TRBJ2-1	TGTGCCAGCAGCTTGGCCAGGACTCCCTACAATGAGCAGTTCTTC	CASSLARTPYNEQFF
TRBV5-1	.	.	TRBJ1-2	TGCGCCAGCAGCAGCAGCGGGAGTTGGGACTATGGCTACACCTTC	CASSSSGSWDYGYTF
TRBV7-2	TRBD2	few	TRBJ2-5	TGTGCCAGCAGCTTAAGGACTAGTCCTCAAGAGACCCAGTACTTC	CASSLRTSPQETQYF
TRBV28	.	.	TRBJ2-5	TGTGCCAGCAGTACCTTGAGACAGCCCCAGGAAGAGACCCAGTACTTC	CASSTLRQPQEETQYF
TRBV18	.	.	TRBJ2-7	TGTGCCAGCTCAACGACCGGGACTCCCAGCAAGTACTTC	CASSTTGTPSKYF
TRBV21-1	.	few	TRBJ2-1	TGTGCCAGCAGGAAATCCGTCCTTTGGGCCTATTTTCGCCCTAATGAGCAGTTCTTC	CASRKSVLWAYFRPNEQFF
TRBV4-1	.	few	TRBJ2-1	TGCGCCAGCAGCCAGAGGGGGTTTTACAATGAGCAGTTCTTC	CASSQRGFYNEQFF
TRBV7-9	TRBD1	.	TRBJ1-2	TGTGCCAGCAGCTTAGACTATGGGACAGGGTCGAATGGCTACACCTTC	CASSLDYGTGSNGYTF
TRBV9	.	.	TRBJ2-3	TGTGCCAGCAGCGGGATTAGCGGAGGCACAGATACGCAGTATTTT	CASSGISGGTDTQYF
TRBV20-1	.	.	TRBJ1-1	TGCAGTGGCGGAGGACCGACTGAAGCTTTCTTT	CSGGGPTEAFF